What follows is one TCR beta chain and its context. Antigen: not known. Trimming shortened V by 4 bases and J by 0 bases, and 4 bases separated the two germline ends. The CDR3 is 12 amino acids. Germline values: CDR1 SGDLS, CDR2 YYNGEE. This entry is derived from a study of cytomegalovirus exposure and HLA in healthy donors. On the study more broadly: A preliminary data release comprised tens of millions of unique TCRs obtained from HLA-typed donors. General study points: Rates of TCR association differed by HLA locus in a later analysis, with DRB1 highest and HLA-C lowest. When analyzed later, a missense DCLRE1C variant was found to be linked to TCR beta V- and J-gene trimming. A likely sequencing artifact accounted for one observed cluster of highly shared sequence variants.

13 Jbeta primers and 60 Vbeta primers were used for the PCR. Profiling relied on immunoSEQ multiplex PCR, and the TCRdb table lists in-frame clones only, not all of them. The top ten clones hold about 2.5% of a sample with 150,000 to 200,000 clones, around 75% of them seen once. This sequence joins TRBV9 and TRBJ1-2; D unclear. The TCR was taken from a male donor in good health and CMV-seronegative. The material sequenced was PBMCs. The CDR3 reads CASSPANYGYTF. The CDR3 DNA reads TGTGCCAGCAGCCCCGCTAACTATGGCTACACCTTC.